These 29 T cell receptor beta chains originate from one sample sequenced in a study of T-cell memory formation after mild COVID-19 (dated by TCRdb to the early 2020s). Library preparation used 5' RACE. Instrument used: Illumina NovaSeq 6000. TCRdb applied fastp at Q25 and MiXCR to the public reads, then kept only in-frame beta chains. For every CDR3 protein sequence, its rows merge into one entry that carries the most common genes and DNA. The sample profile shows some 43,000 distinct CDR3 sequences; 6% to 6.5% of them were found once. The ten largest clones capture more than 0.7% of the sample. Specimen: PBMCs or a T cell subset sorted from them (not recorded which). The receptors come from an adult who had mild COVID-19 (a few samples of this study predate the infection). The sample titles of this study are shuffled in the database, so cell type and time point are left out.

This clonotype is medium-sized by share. The CDR3 DNA follows: TGCGCCAGCAGCAAGCAAGCCACAGGGGAGGGTACGCAGTATTTT. This encodes CASSKQATGEGTQYF. The V and J genes are TRBV5-1 and TRBJ2-3; either TRBD1 or TRBD2 may supply D (7 bases each). Looked up from germline, CDR1 is SGHRS and CDR2 is YFSETQ. V was trimmed by 4 bases and J by 8 bases, leaving 20 bases between them. The CDR3 is 15 amino acids. The full variable domain, completed using reference TRBV5-1 and TRBJ2-3, is KAGVTQTPRYLIKTRGQQVTLSCSPISGHRSVSWYQQTPGQGLQFLFEYFSETQRNKGNFPGRFSGRQFSNSRSEMNVSTLELGDSALYLCASSKQATGEGTQYFGPGTRLTVL.

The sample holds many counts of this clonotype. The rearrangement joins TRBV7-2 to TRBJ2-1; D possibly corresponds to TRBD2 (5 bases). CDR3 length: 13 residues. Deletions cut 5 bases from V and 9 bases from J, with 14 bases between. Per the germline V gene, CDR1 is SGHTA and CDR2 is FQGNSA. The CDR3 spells CASSTPGSSEQFF. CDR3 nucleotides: TGTGCCAGCAGCACCCCGGGGTCCTCTGAGCAGTTCTTC.

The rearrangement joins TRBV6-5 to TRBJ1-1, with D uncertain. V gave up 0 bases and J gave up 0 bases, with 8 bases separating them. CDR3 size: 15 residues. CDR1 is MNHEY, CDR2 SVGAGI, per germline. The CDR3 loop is CASSYSPAMNTEAFF. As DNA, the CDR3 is TGTGCCAGCAGTTACTCGCCAGCTATGAACACTGAAGCTTTCTTT.

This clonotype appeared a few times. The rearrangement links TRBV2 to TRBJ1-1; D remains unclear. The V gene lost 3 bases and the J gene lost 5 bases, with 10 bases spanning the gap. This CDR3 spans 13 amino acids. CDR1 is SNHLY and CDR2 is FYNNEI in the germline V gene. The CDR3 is CASSERAATEAFF. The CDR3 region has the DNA TGTGCCAGCAGTGAGAGGGCGGCGACTGAAGCTTTCTTT. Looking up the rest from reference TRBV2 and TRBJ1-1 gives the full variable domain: EPEVTQTPSHQVTQMGQEVILRCVPISNHLYFYWYRQILGQKVEFLVSFYNNEISEKSEIFDDQFSVERPDGSNFTLKIRSTKLEDSAMYFCASSERAATEAFFGQGTRLTVV.

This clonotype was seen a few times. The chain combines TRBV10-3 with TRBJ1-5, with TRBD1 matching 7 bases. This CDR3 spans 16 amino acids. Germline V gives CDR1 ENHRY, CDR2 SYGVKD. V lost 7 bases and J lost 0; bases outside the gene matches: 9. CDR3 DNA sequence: TGTGCCATCAAGGGGGACAGTTCGAGTAGCAATCAGCCCCAGCATTTT. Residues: CAIKGDSSSSNQPQHF.

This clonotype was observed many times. The CDR3 region is CASSPFGGTATDTQYF. The CDR3 coding sequence is TGTGCCAGCAGCCCCTTCGGGGGGACGGCCACAGATACGCAGTATTTT. This chain links TRBV7-2 with TRBJ2-3; the match to TRBD2 covers 7 bases. CDR1 SGHTA and CDR2 FQGNSA come from the germline V gene. The CDR3 sequence is 16 residues long. Trimming cost V 5 bases and J 2 bases; bases outside gene matches: 10.

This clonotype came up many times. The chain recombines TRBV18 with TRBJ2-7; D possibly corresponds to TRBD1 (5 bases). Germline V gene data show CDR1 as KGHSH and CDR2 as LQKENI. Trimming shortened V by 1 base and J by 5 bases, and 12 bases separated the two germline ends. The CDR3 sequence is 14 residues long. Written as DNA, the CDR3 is TGTGCCAGCTCACCACGCAGGGATGGCGACGAGCAGTACTTC. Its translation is CASSPRRDGDEQYF.

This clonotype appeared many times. The CDR3, as DNA: TGTGCCAGCAGCTTAGGTCGCTCTGTACGACGCGGGAGTTCACCCCTCCACTTT. Translating it yields CASSLGRSVRRGSSPLHF. The chain carries TRBV11-2 and TRBJ1-6; no reliable D call. This CDR3 spans 18 amino acids. Germline loops: CDR1 SGHAT, CDR2 FQNNGV. The V end was cut by 1 base, the J end by 9 bases, with 22 bases between.

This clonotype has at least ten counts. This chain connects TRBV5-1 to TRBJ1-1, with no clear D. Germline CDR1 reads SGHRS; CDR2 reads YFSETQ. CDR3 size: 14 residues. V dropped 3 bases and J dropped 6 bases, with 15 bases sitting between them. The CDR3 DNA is TGCGCCAGCAGCTCCCGGTCGGGGAGAGCTGAAGCTTTCTTT. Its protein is CASSSRSGRAEAFF.

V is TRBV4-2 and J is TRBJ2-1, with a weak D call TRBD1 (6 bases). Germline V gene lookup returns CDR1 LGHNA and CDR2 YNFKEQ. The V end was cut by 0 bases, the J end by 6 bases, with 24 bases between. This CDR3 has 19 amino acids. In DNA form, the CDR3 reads TGTGCCAGCAGCCAAGACCAATCTTGGGACATCAAACCCCTCAATGAGCAGTTCTTC. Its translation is CASSQDQSWDIKPLNEQFF.

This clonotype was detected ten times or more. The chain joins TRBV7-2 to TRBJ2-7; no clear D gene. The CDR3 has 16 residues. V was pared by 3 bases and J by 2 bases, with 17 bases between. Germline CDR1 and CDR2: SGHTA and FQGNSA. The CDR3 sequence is CASSLASSRGTYEQYF. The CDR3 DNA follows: TGTGCCAGCAGCTTGGCCTCTAGTCGAGGCACCTACGAGCAGTACTTC.

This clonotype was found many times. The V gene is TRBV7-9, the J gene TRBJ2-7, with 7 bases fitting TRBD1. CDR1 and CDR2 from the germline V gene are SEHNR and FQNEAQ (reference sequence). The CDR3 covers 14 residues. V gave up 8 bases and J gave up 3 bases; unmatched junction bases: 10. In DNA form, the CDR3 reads TGTGCCAGCGAGGGGGCCCCGCTCATCTACGAGCAGTACTTC. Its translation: CASEGAPLIYEQYF.

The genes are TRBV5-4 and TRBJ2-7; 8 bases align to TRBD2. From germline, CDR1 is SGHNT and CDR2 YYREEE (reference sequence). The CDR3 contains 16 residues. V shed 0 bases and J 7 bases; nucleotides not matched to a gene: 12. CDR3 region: CASSLGLGGRFGEQYF. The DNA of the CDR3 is TGTGCCAGCAGCTTGGGATTAGGCGGGAGGTTTGGGGAGCAGTACTTC.

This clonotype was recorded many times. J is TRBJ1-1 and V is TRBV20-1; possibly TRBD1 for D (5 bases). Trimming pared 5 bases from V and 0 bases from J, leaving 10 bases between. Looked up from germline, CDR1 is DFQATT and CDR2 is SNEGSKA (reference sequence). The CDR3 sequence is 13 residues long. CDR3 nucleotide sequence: TGCAGTGCTTCCAGGGATATGAACACTGAAGCTTTCTTT. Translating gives CSASRDMNTEAFF.

Here the CDR3 DNA reads TGCGCCAGCAGCTTTACAGGTTTATCCTACAATGAGCAGTTCTTC. Amino acids: CASSFTGLSYNEQFF. The V gene is TRBV5-1, the J gene TRBJ2-1; a possible D gene is TRBD1 (5 bases). This CDR3 comprises 15 residues. The ends were cut back, 2 bases at V and 1 base at J, with 10 bases in the middle. CDR1 and CDR2 (germline): SGHRS, YFSETQ. Full variable domain (remainder filled in from reference TRBV5-1 and TRBJ2-1): KAGVTQTPRYLIKTRGQQVTLSCSPISGHRSVSWYQQTPGQGLQFLFEYFSETQRNKGNFPGRFSGRQFSNSRSEMNVSTLELGDSALYLCASSFTGLSYNEQFFGPGTRLTVL.

The CDR3 DNA reads as TGTGCCAGCTCACGCATCGGACAGGAGGTCTACGAGCAGTACTTC. Its translation: CASSRIGQEVYEQYF. The chain couples TRBV18 to TRBJ2-7; 7 bases fit TRBD1. After removal of 4 bases from V and 3 bases from J, the junction contained 9 bases not matched to a gene. This CDR3 spans 15 amino acids. Germline-derived CDR1 and CDR2 are KGHSH and LQKENI.

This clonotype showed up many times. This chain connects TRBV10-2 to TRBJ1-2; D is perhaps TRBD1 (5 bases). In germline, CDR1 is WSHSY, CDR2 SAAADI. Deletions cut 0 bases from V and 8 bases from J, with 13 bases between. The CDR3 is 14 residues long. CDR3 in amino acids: CASSESYQGLGYTF. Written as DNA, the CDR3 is TGCGCCAGCAGTGAGTCTTACCAGGGATTGGGCTACACCTTC.

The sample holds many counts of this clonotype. The CDR3: CASSQVAGGLETQYF. CDR3 in DNA: TGCGCCAGCAGCCAGGTAGCGGGGGGGCTGGAGACCCAGTACTTC. V gene TRBV4-1 combines with J gene TRBJ2-5; 11 bases are shared with TRBD2. J was trimmed by 5 bases and V by 3 bases; bases with no gene match: 5. Germline CDR1 MGHRA, CDR2 YSYEKL. This CDR3 contains 15 residues.

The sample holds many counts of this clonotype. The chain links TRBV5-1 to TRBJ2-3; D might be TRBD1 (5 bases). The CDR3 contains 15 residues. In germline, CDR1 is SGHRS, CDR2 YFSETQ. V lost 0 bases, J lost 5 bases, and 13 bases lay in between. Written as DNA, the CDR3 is TGCGCCAGCAGCTTGGTTCCAGGGATGGTAGATACGCAGTATTTT. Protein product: CASSLVPGMVDTQYF.

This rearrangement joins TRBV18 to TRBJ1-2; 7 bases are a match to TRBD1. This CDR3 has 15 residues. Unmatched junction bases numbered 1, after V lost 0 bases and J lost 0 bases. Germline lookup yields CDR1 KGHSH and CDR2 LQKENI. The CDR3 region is CASSPPGQANYGYTF. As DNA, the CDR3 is TGTGCCAGCTCACCACCAGGACAGGCTAACTATGGCTACACCTTC.

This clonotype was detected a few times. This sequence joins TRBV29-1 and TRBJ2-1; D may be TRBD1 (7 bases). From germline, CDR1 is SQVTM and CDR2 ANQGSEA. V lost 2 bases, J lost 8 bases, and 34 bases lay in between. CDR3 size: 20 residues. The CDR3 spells CSVESLWGVADRVGSDEQFF. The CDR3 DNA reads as TGCAGCGTTGAATCTTTGTGGGGGGTCGCAGACAGGGTAGGGAGTGATGAGCAGTTCTTC.

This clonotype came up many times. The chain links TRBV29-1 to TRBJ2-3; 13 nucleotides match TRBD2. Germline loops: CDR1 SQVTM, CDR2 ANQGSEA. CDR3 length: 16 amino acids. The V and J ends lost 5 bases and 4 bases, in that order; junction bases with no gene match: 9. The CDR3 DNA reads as TGCAGCGTTACCGGGACTAGCGGGGTATTTGCAGATACGCAGTATTTT. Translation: CSVTGTSGVFADTQYF.

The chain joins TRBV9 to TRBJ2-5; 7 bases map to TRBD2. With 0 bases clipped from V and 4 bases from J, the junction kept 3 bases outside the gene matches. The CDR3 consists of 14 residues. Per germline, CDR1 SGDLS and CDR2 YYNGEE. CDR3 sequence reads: CASSVGGRGETQYF. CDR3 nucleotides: TGTGCCAGCAGCGTAGGAGGGAGGGGAGAGACCCAGTACTTC. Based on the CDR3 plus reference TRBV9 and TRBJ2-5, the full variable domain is DSGVTQTPKHLITATGQRVTLRCSPRSGDLSVYWYQQSLDQGLQFLIQYYNGEERAKGNILERFSAQQFPDLHSELNLSSLELGDSALYFCASSVGGRGETQYFGPGTRLLVL.

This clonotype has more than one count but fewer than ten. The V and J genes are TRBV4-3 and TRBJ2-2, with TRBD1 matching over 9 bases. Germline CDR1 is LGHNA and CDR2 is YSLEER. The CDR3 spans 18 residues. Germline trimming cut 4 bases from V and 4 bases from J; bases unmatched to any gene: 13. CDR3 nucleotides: TGCGCCAGCAGCCCCTACCGGGACAGGGCGGAGTTCACCGGGGAGCTGTTTTTT. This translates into CASSPYRDRAEFTGELFF.

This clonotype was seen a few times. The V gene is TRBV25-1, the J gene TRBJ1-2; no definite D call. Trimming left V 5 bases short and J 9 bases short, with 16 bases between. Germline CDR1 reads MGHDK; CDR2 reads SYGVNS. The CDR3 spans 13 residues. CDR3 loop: CASSRRGRLSYTF. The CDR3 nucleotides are TGTGCCAGCAGTCGTCGGGGTCGATTGAGCTACACCTTC.

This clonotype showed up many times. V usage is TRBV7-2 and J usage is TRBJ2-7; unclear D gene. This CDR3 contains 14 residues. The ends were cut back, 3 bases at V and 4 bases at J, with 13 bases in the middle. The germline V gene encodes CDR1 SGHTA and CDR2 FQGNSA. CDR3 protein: CASSFPKTGYEQYF. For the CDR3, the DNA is TGTGCCAGCAGCTTTCCTAAGACCGGTTACGAGCAGTACTTC.

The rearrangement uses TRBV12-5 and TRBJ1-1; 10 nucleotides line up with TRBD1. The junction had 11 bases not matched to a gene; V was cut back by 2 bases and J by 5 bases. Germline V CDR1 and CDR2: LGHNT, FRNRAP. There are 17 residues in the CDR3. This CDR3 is CASGLSRQGARWTEAFF. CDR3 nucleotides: TGTGCTAGTGGTTTGTCCCGACAGGGGGCGAGATGGACTGAAGCTTTCTTT.

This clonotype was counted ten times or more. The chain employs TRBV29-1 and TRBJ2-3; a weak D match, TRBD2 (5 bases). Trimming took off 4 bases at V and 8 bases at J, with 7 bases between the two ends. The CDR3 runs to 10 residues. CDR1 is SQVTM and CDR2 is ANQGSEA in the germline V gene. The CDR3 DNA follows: TGCAGCGTTGTTGAGGGTACGCAGTATTTT. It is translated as CSVVEGTQYF.

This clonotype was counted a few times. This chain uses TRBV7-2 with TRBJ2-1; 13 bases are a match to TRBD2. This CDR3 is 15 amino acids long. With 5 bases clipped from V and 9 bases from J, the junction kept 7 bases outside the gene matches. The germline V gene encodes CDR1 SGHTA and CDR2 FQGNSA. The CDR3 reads CASSQLAGGPGEQFF. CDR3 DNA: TGTGCCAGCAGCCAACTAGCGGGAGGGCCGGGTGAGCAGTTCTTC.